The 27 T cell receptor beta chains listed next were all sequenced from one sample in a study of beta chain features in type 1 diabetes (dated by TCRdb to the late 2010s). On the study overall, not on this receptor specifically: In all four CD4+ subsets, TCRB CDR3 length was moderately but significantly shorter in type 1 diabetes patients.

Their antigen targets remain unknown. Library preparation was by the immunoSEQ multiplex PCR assay. The High Capacity cDNA Reverse Transcription Kit was used to reverse transcribe all of the isolated RNA, meaning that expressed TCRB transcripts were what got sequenced. What TCRdb holds here is the immuneACCESS table cut down to in-frame rearrangements. Part of the clones is not present; checked against another copy, under half of the missing clones reflect an unresolved V gene, and the others are unexplained. The table for this sample lists about 280,000 clones; over 12% of them were counted only once. The ten largest make up more than 0.015% of the sample. The source material was naive CD4+ T cells from blood. The cell subset or site label of this sample denotes: true naive CD4+ T cells. The origin of the receptors is a man aged 18 to 29 with type 1 diabetes.

This chain links TRBV19 with TRBJ1-2, with 8 bases identical to TRBD1. After removal of 2 bases from V and 8 bases from J, the junction contained 7 bases not matched to a gene. Germline-derived CDR1 and CDR2 are LNHDA and SQIVND (reference sequence). The CDR3 loop spans 14 amino acids. Written as DNA, the CDR3 is TGTGCCAGTAGTATACGATTGACAGGGGACGGCTACACCTTC. As protein: CASSIRLTGDGYTF.

There are a few counts of this clone. The V and J genes are TRBV7-2 and TRBJ1-2, with TRBD1 matching over 10 bases. Germline V gene lookup returns CDR1 SGHTA and CDR2 FQGNSA. Germline trimming cut 3 bases from V and 6 bases from J; bases unmatched to any gene: 4. The CDR3 length is 14 residues. CDR3 coding DNA: TGTGCCAGCAGCTTGTCCGGGACAGGGGATGGCTACACCTTC. Translating it yields CASSLSGTGDGYTF.

This chain uses TRBV15 with TRBJ2-7, with 8 bases fitting TRBD2. V dropped 5 bases and J dropped 4; count of bases not matched to a gene: 10. Germline CDR1 and CDR2: LNHNV and YYDKDF (reference sequence). CDR3 length: 15 amino acids. This CDR3 is CATSAGGGPVYEQYF. The CDR3 nucleotides read TGTGCCACCAGCGCAGGCGGGGGGCCTGTGTACGAGCAGTACTTC.

The CDR3 sequence: CASIDRDRRTDTQYF. The CDR3 coding sequence is TGTGCCAGCATCGACCGGGACAGGCGGACAGATACGCAGTATTTT. V is TRBV2 and J is TRBJ2-3; 8 bases agree with TRBD1. Trimming removed 7 bases from V and 3 bases from J; junction bases left unmatched: 9. The germline gives CDR1 SNHLY, CDR2 FYNNEI. The CDR3 has 15 amino acids.

This sequence joins TRBV19 and TRBJ1-1; possibly TRBD1 for D (6 bases). The CDR3 has 18 residues. The ends were cut back, 3 bases at V and 1 base at J, with 21 bases in the middle. Germline V gene sequence: CDR1 LNHDA, CDR2 SQIVND (reference sequence). The CDR3 loop reads CASSMVGAATRTNTEAFF. DNA for the CDR3: TGTGCCAGTAGTATGGTGGGGGCAGCCACTAGGACGAACACTGAAGCTTTCTTT.

This rearrangement joins TRBV7-6 to TRBJ2-2, with unresolved D. Trimming removed 2 bases from V and 1 base from J, with 5 bases in between. Germline CDR1 is SGHVS and CDR2 is FNYEAQ. The CDR3 sequence is 14 residues long. The CDR3: CASSLYGNTGELFF. The CDR3 DNA reads as TGTGCCAGCAGCTTATACGGGAACACCGGGGAGCTGTTTTTT.

This clone has more than one count but fewer than ten. This chain joins TRBV2 and TRBJ1-5, with 8 positions matching TRBD1. With 2 bases clipped from V and 1 base from J, the junction kept 1 base outside the gene matches. CDR3 size: 15 residues. The germline V gene encodes CDR1 SNHLY and CDR2 FYNNEI. The chain's CDR3 is CASSETGGSNQPQHF. Written as DNA, the CDR3 is TGTGCCAGCAGTGAAACAGGGGGGAGCAATCAGCCCCAGCATTTT.

This clone turned up a few times. The CDR3 region is CSVGGQGNEKLFF. As DNA, the CDR3 is TGCAGCGTTGGGGGACAGGGAAATGAAAAACTGTTTTTT. The gene calls are TRBV29-1 and TRBJ1-4; TRBD1 matches at 9 bases. There are 13 residues in the CDR3. Germline loops: CDR1 SQVTM, CDR2 ANQGSEA. With 4 bases clipped from V and 5 bases from J, the junction kept 2 bases outside the gene matches.

This clone was seen more than once but under ten times. The chain carries TRBV4-1 and TRBJ1-2; D gene ambiguous. Germline V gene lookup returns CDR1 MGHRA and CDR2 YSYEKL. The ends were cut back, 1 base at V and 2 bases at J, with 5 bases in the middle. The CDR3 consists of 13 residues. The CDR3 loop is CASSQAGNYGYTF. The CDR3 DNA reads TGCGCCAGCAGCCAAGCCGGGAACTATGGCTACACCTTC.

This clone has only a few counts. The chain employs TRBV30 and TRBJ1-2, with 12 bases lining up with TRBD1. The length of the CDR3 is 15 residues. Germline CDR1 is GTSNPN and CDR2 is SVGIG (reference sequence). J was trimmed by 1 base and V by 5 bases; bases with no gene match: 5. The CDR3 loop is CAWGTGGANNYGYTF. The CDR3 nucleotides read TGTGCCTGGGGGACAGGGGGCGCGAATAACTATGGCTACACCTTC.

Concerning this clone: The germline gene is not matched at one end of the junction; a read error may be the cause. The chain joins TRBV18 to TRBJ2-2; D might be TRBD1 (5 bases). The CDR3 consists of 16 residues. Germline V CDR1 and CDR2: KGHSH, LQKENI. CDR3 protein: CASSRGQDVNSGELFF. The CDR3 DNA is TGTGCCAGCTCACGAGGACAAGACGTGAACTCCGGGGAGCTGTTTTTT. Filled out from reference TRBV18 and TRBJ2-2, the complete variable domain reads NAGVMQNPRHLVRRRGQEARLRCSPMKGHSHVYWYRQLPEEGLKFMVYLQKENIIDESGMPKERFSAEFPKEGPSILRIQQVVRGDSAAYFCASSRGQDVNSGELFFGEGSRLTVL.

This clone appeared a few times. The chain is built from TRBV11-2 and TRBJ2-1, with 9 bases aligning to TRBD2. Unmatched junction bases numbered 10, after V lost 5 bases and J lost 5 bases. This CDR3 comprises 16 residues. Germline V lookup: CDR1 SGHAT, CDR2 FQNNGV. The CDR3 spells CASSIASGRRNNEQFF. The CDR3 DNA reads TGTGCCAGCAGCATAGCCAGCGGGAGGCGAAACAATGAGCAGTTCTTC.

This clone came up a few times. This chain connects TRBV6-6 to TRBJ1-2; 9 nucleotides agree with TRBD1. CDR1 MNHNY and CDR2 SVGAGI come from the germline V gene (reference sequence). CDR3 length equals 12 residues. The CDR3: CAGQGSSYGYTF. In DNA, the CDR3 is TGTGCAGGACAGGGGTCCTCCTATGGCTACACCTTC.

This clone turned up a few times. The rearrangement uses TRBV9 and TRBJ2-3; D is uncertain. There are 14 residues in the CDR3. The V and J ends lost 1 base and 5 bases respectively, with 11 bases between them. Per germline, CDR1 SGDLS and CDR2 YYNGEE. In DNA, the CDR3 is TGTGCCAGCAGCGTATCCCTTGCAGAAGATACGCAGTATTTT. It yields the protein CASSVSLAEDTQYF.

The V gene is TRBV10-3, the J gene TRBJ2-3, with unresolved D. The CDR3 is 13 residues long. V dropped 4 bases and J dropped 1 base, with 6 bases sitting between them. Germline loops: CDR1 ENHRY, CDR2 SYGVKD. In nucleotides, the CDR3 is TGTGCCATCAGTGCAGGCGGCACAGATACGCAGTATTTT. Translation gives CAISAGGTDTQYF.

This chain joins TRBV18 and TRBJ2-1, with 10 bases lining up with TRBD2. The CDR3 is 17 residues long. Per the germline V gene, CDR1 is KGHSH and CDR2 is LQKENI. The junction had 6 bases not matched to a gene; V was cut back by 3 bases and J by 1 base. The CDR3 DNA reads as TGTGCCAGCTCACCGTTGGCTAGCGGGAGTTCCTACAATGAGCAGTTCTTC. This encodes CASSPLASGSSYNEQFF.

In this sample, this clone turned up a few times. This sequence joins TRBV29-1 and TRBJ2-3, with 12 bases that match TRBD2. CDR3 size: 15 residues. Germline assignment: CDR1 SQVTM and CDR2 ANQGSEA. The trim removed 7 bases at V and 4 bases at J, leaving 9 bases unmatched. The CDR3 spells CSGGLAGRSADTQYF. CDR3 DNA: TGCAGCGGGGGACTAGCGGGCCGTAGCGCAGATACGCAGTATTTT.

This clone was recorded a few times. V usage is TRBV6-5 and J usage is TRBJ1-2; D not certain. This CDR3 contains 14 residues. The germline V gene has CDR1 MNHEY and CDR2 SVGAGI. Trimming took 2 bases from V and 8 from J, leaving 15 bases between them. DNA of the CDR3: TGTGCCAGCAGTTACCTAGCGGGCCCAAAGGGCTACACCTTC. This sequence encodes CASSYLAGPKGYTF.

This clone was picked up a small number of times. This rearrangement joins TRBV5-1 to TRBJ1-5, with 11 bases matching TRBD1. This CDR3 contains 15 residues. CDR1 and CDR2 (germline): SGHRS, YFSETQ. V lost 4 bases and J lost 4; bases outside the gene matches: 4. CDR3 nucleotide sequence: TGCGCCAGCAGCGTCGGGACAGGGGGGAATCAGCCCCAGCATTTT. It encodes CASSVGTGGNQPQHF.

This clone came up a few times. The V call is TRBV15, the J call TRBJ1-1; no reliable D call. V lost 5 bases and J lost 1, with 5 bases in between. Germline V gene lookup returns CDR1 LNHNV and CDR2 YYDKDF (reference sequence). There are 12 residues in the CDR3. The CDR3 reads CATSGRNTEAFF. CDR3 in DNA: TGTGCCACCAGCGGGAGGAACACTGAAGCTTTCTTT.

V usage is TRBV30 and J usage is TRBJ1-2; no definite D call. The CDR3 loop spans 12 amino acids. Trimming cost V 0 bases and J 7 bases, with 9 bases left between them. Germline V gene lookup returns CDR1 GTSNPN and CDR2 SVGIG (reference sequence). CDR3 coding DNA: TGTGCCTGGAGTGTAACTCCAGGTGGCTACACCTTC. Amino acids: CAWSVTPGGYTF. Supplemented by reference TRBV30 and TRBJ1-2, the full variable domain reads SQTIHQWPATLVQPVGSPLSLECTVEGTSNPNLYWYRQAAGRGLQLLFYSVGIGQISSEVPQNLSASRPQDRQFILSSKKLLLSDSGFYLCAWSVTPGGYTFGSGTRLTVV.

The CDR3 sequence: CASSLVAGNEKLFF. As DNA, the CDR3 is TGTGCCAGCAGCTTAGTGGCGGGTAATGAAAAACTGTTTTTT. This chain links TRBV7-9 with TRBJ1-4; D is uncertain. CDR3 size: 14 residues. The V end was cut by 1 base, the J end by 4 bases, with 7 bases between. The V gene's germline CDR1 is SEHNR and CDR2 FQNEAQ (reference sequence).

The chain has TRBV29-1 and TRBJ2-3; 12 bases agree with TRBD2. Germline V gene lookup returns CDR1 SQVTM and CDR2 ANQGSEA. There are 13 residues in the CDR3. Trimming cost V 3 bases and J 5 bases; bases outside gene matches: 0. CDR3 loop: CSVETSGRDTQYF. The CDR3 region has the DNA TGCAGCGTTGAGACTAGCGGGAGAGATACGCAGTATTTT.

The chain joins TRBV4-3 to TRBJ2-3, with 9 bases aligning to TRBD2. CDR1 and CDR2 (germline): LGHNA, YSLEER. J gave up 6 bases and V 0 bases, and 7 bases lay outside the gene matches. CDR3 length: 16 amino acids. This chain's CDR3 is CASSQDWRGGRDTQYF. The CDR3 bases are TGCGCCAGCAGCCAAGATTGGCGGGGGGGGCGGGATACGCAGTATTTT.

The table lists this clone with a few counts. This chain joins TRBV5-4 and TRBJ2-5; 8 bases are a match to TRBD2. CDR1 SGHNT and CDR2 YYREEE come from the germline V gene (reference sequence). This CDR3 comprises 15 residues. V lost 4 bases to trimming and J lost 3 bases; unmatched junction nucleotides: 8. The CDR3 sequence is CASSQRPGGEETQYF. In DNA form, the CDR3 reads TGTGCCAGCAGCCAACGCCCGGGGGGGGAAGAGACCCAGTACTTC.

This chain joins TRBV30 and TRBJ1-1; D unclear. This CDR3 spans 12 amino acids. V was trimmed by 0 bases and J by 9 bases, leaving 11 bases between them. Germline assignment: CDR1 GTSNPN and CDR2 SVGIG (reference sequence). In DNA form, the CDR3 reads TGTGCCTGGAGTGTACGAGGAGTTCAAGCTTTCTTT. This sequence encodes CAWSVRGVQAFF.

This clone has only a few counts. A read error may account for a junction end that differs from germline. The chain is built from TRBV5-5 and TRBJ2-7; D is uncertain. This CDR3 comprises 8 residues. Germline V gives CDR1 SGHKS, CDR2 YYEKEE (reference sequence). As DNA, the CDR3 is TGTGCCAGCAGCAGAACGGACTTC. The encoded protein is CASSRTDF.